The 30 T cell receptor beta chains listed next were all sequenced from one sample in a study of cytomegalovirus exposure and HLA in healthy donors. Amplification used 60 Vbeta primers and 13 Jbeta primers. Sequencing was performed with immunoSEQ multiplex PCR; in TCRdb, only in-frame clones are kept and a portion is missing. Here the sample spans about 110,000 clones, about 75% being singletons. The sequenced sample was PBMCs. The source of these receptors is a man aged 35-49 years in good health and CMV-seronegative.

V usage is TRBV7-8 and J usage is TRBJ1-4, with D perhaps matching TRBD1 (6 bases). The germline V gene has CDR1 SGHVS and CDR2 FQNEAQ. V shed 0 bases and J shed 5 bases, with 13 bases lying between them. The CDR3 loop spans 16 amino acids. CDR3 sequence: CASSLARWQGNEKLFF. The CDR3 nucleotides are TGTGCCAGCAGCTTAGCGCGATGGCAGGGGAATGAAAAACTGTTTTTT.

The genes are TRBV5-4 and TRBJ2-2, with D perhaps matching TRBD1 (6 bases). CDR3 size: 14 residues. Trimming left V 4 bases short and J 7 bases short, with 14 bases between. CDR1 and CDR2 from the germline V gene are SGHNT and YYREEE (reference sequence). CDR3 bases: TGTGCCAGCAGCCCCCAACAGGGTCACGGGGAGCTGTTTTTT. Its translation: CASSPQQGHGELFF.

This clone has more than one count but fewer than ten. The genes are TRBV15 and TRBJ1-2, with TRBD1 as a possible D gene (6 bases). CDR1 LNHNV and CDR2 YYDKDF come from the germline V gene (reference sequence). CDR3 size: 14 residues. The V end was cut by 0 bases, the J end by 5 bases, with 10 bases between. CDR3 bases: TGTGCCACCAGCAGAGATAGGACAGCTTATGGCTACACCTTC. Translating gives CATSRDRTAYGYTF.

This chain links TRBV21-1 with TRBJ1-1; the tabulated D call, TRBD1, remains unverified against the DNA. TRBV21-1 is flagged as a pseudogene. This CDR3 contains 15 residues. The CDR3 sequence: CASSKGDRDYTEAFF. The CDR3 coding sequence is TGTGCCAGCAGCAAAGGGGACAGGGATTACACTGAAGCTTTCTTT.

This sequence joins TRBV7-9 and TRBJ1-2; 7 bases line up with TRBD1. Germline V gene lookup returns CDR1 SEHNR and CDR2 FQNEAQ (reference sequence). The CDR3 has 13 residues. Trimming cost V 5 bases and J 10 bases; bases outside gene matches: 10. The CDR3 reads CASSPSYRGTYTF. DNA of the CDR3: TGTGCCAGCAGCCCATCGTACAGGGGAACCTACACCTTC.

The chain links TRBV7-9 to TRBJ2-2; 8 bases are shared with TRBD1. The V gene's germline CDR1 is SEHNR and CDR2 FQNEAQ (reference sequence). The CDR3 is 14 residues long. V shed 6 bases and J 7 bases; nucleotides not matched to a gene: 7. CDR3 DNA: TGTGCCAGCAGTGTCGGACAGGGTGGCGGGGAGCTGTTTTTT. It translates to CASSVGQGGGELFF. Combining the CDR3 with reference TRBV7-9 and TRBJ2-2 gives the whole variable domain DTGVSQNPRHKITKRGQNVTFRCDPISEHNRLYWYRQTLGQGPEFLTYFQNEAQLEKSRLLSDRFSAERPKGSFSTLEIQRTEQGDSAMYLCASSVGQGGGELFFGEGSRLTVL.

This sequence joins TRBV5-1 and TRBJ1-2, with 9 bases lining up with TRBD1. J lost 5 bases, V lost 4 bases, and 9 bases had no gene match. This CDR3 is 15 amino acids long. Germline CDR1 reads SGHRS; CDR2 reads YFSETQ. The CDR3 reads CASSSEQGALYGYTF. The CDR3 DNA sequence: TGCGCCAGCAGCAGTGAACAGGGGGCGCTATATGGCTACACCTTC.

This clone was recorded a few times. The chain joins TRBV7-2 to TRBJ1-6; 7 positions agree with TRBD1. Germline V gene data show CDR1 as SGHTA and CDR2 as FQGNSA. The CDR3 length is 17 residues. V was pared by 4 bases and J by 10 bases, with 16 bases of the junction left unmatched. CDR3 sequence: CASSSRIRTGVESPLHF. DNA of the CDR3: TGTGCCAGCAGCTCCCGAATTAGAACAGGGGTTGAGTCACCCCTCCACTTT.

The chain couples TRBV13 to TRBJ2-5, with TRBD1 identical over 8 bases. The CDR3 loop spans 16 amino acids. Germline assignment: CDR1 PRHDT and CDR2 FYEKMQ (reference sequence). Trimming at V came to 2 bases and at J to 11 bases, leaving 16 bases not matched to a gene. The CDR3 here is CASSLYATGAQASQYF. CDR3 nucleotide sequence: TGTGCCAGCAGCTTATACGCGACAGGGGCGCAGGCGTCGCAGTACTTC.

V usage is TRBV6-6 and J usage is TRBJ2-3; the D gene is possibly TRBD1 (6 bases). The CDR3 is made up of 15 amino acids. Germline CDR1 reads MNHNY; CDR2 reads SVGAGI (reference sequence). V lost 2 bases and J lost 2, with 11 bases in between. CDR3 sequence: CASSYRDTFTDTQYF. The CDR3 region has the DNA TGTGCCAGCAGTTACCGGGACACCTTCACAGATACGCAGTATTTT.

This chain links TRBV2 with TRBJ2-7, with TRBD1 identical over 7 bases. V lost 3 bases and J lost 2; bases outside the gene matches: 16. This CDR3 is built from 18 residues. Germline V CDR1 and CDR2: SNHLY, FYNNEI. CDR3 amino acids: CASSDLSLTGRQTYEQYF. The CDR3 DNA sequence: TGTGCCAGCAGTGACCTCTCTTTGACAGGGCGACAAACCTACGAGCAGTACTTC.

This clone was seen a handful of times. This rearrangement joins TRBV21-1 to TRBJ1-6; the table's TRBD1 call for D was not verified on the DNA. TRBV21-1 is annotated as a pseudogene. The CDR3 is 14 amino acids. The CDR3 loop reads CASTPTGRNSPLHF. In nucleotides, the CDR3 is TGTGCCAGCACCCCGACAGGGCGGAATTCACCCCTCCACTTT.

The chain employs TRBV28 and TRBJ1-5; 7 bases agree with TRBD1. There are 14 residues in the CDR3. Per the germline V gene, CDR1 is MDHEN and CDR2 is SYDVKM. Trimming took 6 bases from V and 2 from J; bases not matched to a gene: 4. CDR3 region: CASSPGTGNQPQHF. The CDR3 DNA is TGTGCCAGCAGCCCCGGGACAGGCAATCAGCCCCAGCATTTT.

The rearrangement joins TRBV7-7 to TRBJ2-5, with 7 bases identical to TRBD2. CDR1 and CDR2 (germline): SSHAT, FNYEAQ (reference sequence). The length of the CDR3 is 15 residues. V trimming: 0 bases; J trimming: 4 bases; junction bases outside the gene matches: 5. CDR3 region: CASSLAGGVVETQYF. The CDR3 DNA reads TGTGCCAGCAGCTTAGCGGGGGGGGTTGTAGAGACCCAGTACTTC.

V gene TRBV15 combines with J gene TRBJ1-3; D not certain. This CDR3 spans 16 amino acids. Germline CDR1 and CDR2: LNHNV and YYDKDF (reference sequence). Trimming stripped 4 bases from V and 2 bases from J, with 15 bases between. DNA of the CDR3: TGTGCCACCAGCAAGAGCTGGAGTGATACTGGAAACACCATATATTTT. It yields the protein CATSKSWSDTGNTIYF.

The rearrangement links TRBV5-4 to TRBJ2-3; the match to TRBD2 covers 11 bases. CDR3 length: 16 residues. J was trimmed by 1 base and V by 7 bases; bases with no gene match: 8. The V gene's germline CDR1 is SGHNT and CDR2 YYREEE (reference sequence). This chain's CDR3 is CASRYELAGGTDTQYF. The CDR3 DNA reads TGTGCCAGCCGATACGAACTAGCGGGGGGCACAGATACGCAGTATTTT.

This chain connects TRBV14 to TRBJ2-5, with a possible D match to TRBD2 (6 bases). Germline CDR1 and CDR2: SGHDN and FVKESK. CDR3 length equals 13 residues. The germline V and J ends were trimmed by 6 bases and 7 bases, with 15 bases remaining between them. The chain's CDR3 is CASSPTRVGTQYF. The CDR3 coding sequence is TGTGCCAGCAGTCCGACTAGGGTCGGGACCCAGTACTTC.

The chain links TRBV5-1 to TRBJ1-4; 11 bases line up with TRBD1. The CDR3 has 15 amino acids. Germline V gives CDR1 SGHRS, CDR2 YFSETQ. V trimming: 4 bases; J trimming: 7 bases; junction bases outside the gene matches: 6. CDR3 nucleotides: TGCGCCAGCAGCCTCCGCGGGACAGGGGGTGAAAAACTGTTTTTT. Amino acid sequence: CASSLRGTGGEKLFF.

Comments on this clone: An end of the junction does not agree with germline; a read error may underlie this. The rearrangement links TRBV7-2 to TRBJ2-3; tentatively, D is TRBD2 (5 bases). The germline CDR1 and CDR2 sequences are SGHTA and FQGNSA. CDR3 length equals 14 residues. The DNA for the CDR3 is TGTGCCAGCAGCTATCCCTCTAGCAGAGATACGCAGTATTTT. As protein: CASSYPSSRDTQYF.

This sequence joins TRBV5-6 and TRBJ1-1, with 12 bases aligning to TRBD1. V lost 4 bases to trimming and J lost 3 bases; unmatched junction nucleotides: 10. Germline CDR1 SGHDT, CDR2 YYEEEE. The CDR3 contains 17 residues. CDR3 protein: CASSLPGQGAEDTEAFF. The DNA of the CDR3 is TGTGCCAGCAGCCTACCGGGACAGGGGGCGGAGGACACTGAAGCTTTCTTT.

V usage is TRBV9 and J usage is TRBJ2-5; a possible D gene is TRBD2 (5 bases). Per germline, CDR1 SGDLS and CDR2 YYNGEE. V dropped 3 bases and J dropped 5 bases, with 17 bases sitting between them. The CDR3 consists of 15 residues. CDR3 region: CASSATTLSGETQYF. The CDR3 DNA sequence: TGTGCCAGCAGCGCCACCACCCTCTCGGGGGAGACCCAGTACTTC. Filled out from reference TRBV9 and TRBJ2-5, the complete variable domain reads DSGVTQTPKHLITATGQRVTLRCSPRSGDLSVYWYQQSLDQGLQFLIQYYNGEERAKGNILERFSAQQFPDLHSELNLSSLELGDSALYFCASSATTLSGETQYFGPGTRLLVL.

The chain joins TRBV7-8 to TRBJ2-2, with 8 positions matching TRBD2. CDR3 length: 18 residues. With V trimmed by 6 bases and J by 5 bases, 17 bases remained unmatched. CDR1 is SGHVS and CDR2 is FQNEAQ in the germline V gene. The CDR3: CASRDARRPGGPTGELFF. The CDR3 bases are TGTGCCAGCAGAGATGCTCGTAGGCCGGGGGGGCCAACCGGGGAGCTGTTTTTT.

This clone was observed once. One junction end disagrees with the germline gene, perhaps due to a read error. This rearrangement joins TRBV6-5 to TRBJ2-2; 7 bases match TRBD1. The CDR3 is 15 amino acids. The germline gives CDR1 MNHEY, CDR2 SVGAGI. CDR3 coding DNA: TGTGCCAGCAGTTACCAGACAGGGAACACCCGGGAGCTGTTTTTT. It encodes CASSYQTGNTRELFF.

A few counts support this clone. The genes are TRBV15 and TRBJ1-5; the match to TRBD1 covers 10 bases. V trimming: 3 bases; J trimming: 0 bases; junction bases outside the gene matches: 11. Germline assignment: CDR1 LNHNV and CDR2 YYDKDF (reference sequence). The CDR3 is 19 amino acids. CDR3 nucleotides: TGTGCCACCAGCAGGCGAGACAGGGGGCGCGCGGATAGCAATCAGCCCCAGCATTTT. It encodes CATSRRDRGRADSNQPQHF.

The J gene is TRBJ1-5, the V gene TRBV4-1; D not resolved. The CDR3 is 15 residues long. Germline assignment: CDR1 MGHRA and CDR2 YSYEKL. Trimming cost V 1 base and J 6 bases, with 13 bases left between them. The DNA for the CDR3 is TGCGCCAGCAGCCAAGTGGAGGGCACCCCTCAGCCCCAGCATTTT. Its translation: CASSQVEGTPQPQHF.

The gene calls are TRBV7-3 and TRBJ1-1, with D possibly being TRBD1 (6 bases). Germline CDR1 reads SGHTA; CDR2 reads FQGTGA. V was trimmed by 2 bases and J by 1 base, leaving 8 bases between them. The CDR3 spans 14 residues. The CDR3 coding sequence is TGTGCCAGCAGCTTAGGGGGCGAGAACACTGAAGCTTTCTTT. Amino acids: CASSLGGENTEAFF.

V usage is TRBV19 and J usage is TRBJ2-5, with 8 nucleotides matching TRBD1. This CDR3 spans 13 amino acids. The germline V gene has CDR1 LNHDA and CDR2 SQIVND (reference sequence). Trimming removed 4 bases from V and 4 bases from J; junction bases left unmatched: 2. CDR3 residues: CASSTGGRETQYF. CDR3 sequence (DNA): TGTGCCAGTAGTACAGGGGGCCGAGAGACCCAGTACTTC.

The V and J genes are TRBV2 and TRBJ2-5; D is perhaps TRBD1 (5 bases). The end of the DNA is better explained by TRBJ2-7, so the J call may be wrong. The germline CDR1 and CDR2 sequences are SNHLY and FYNNEI. The CDR3 has 15 amino acids. The CDR3 DNA follows: TGTGCCAGCAGTGAAAATTTAGGGGTCGGCTACGAGCAGTACTTC. Translation: CASSENLGVGYEQYF.

The chain combines TRBV10-3 with TRBJ2-7; 9 bases match TRBD1. The CDR3 covers 14 residues. Trimming cost V 4 bases and J 5 bases; bases outside gene matches: 6. Germline CDR1 and CDR2: ENHRY and SYGVKD. The CDR3 DNA sequence: TGTGCCATCAGTGGTTCTACAGGGGGCGACGAGCAGTACTTC. Translating it yields CAISGSTGGDEQYF.

In this sample, this clone turned up a few times. The chain joins TRBV5-4 to TRBJ2-5, with TRBD2 matching over 9 bases. Germline V gives CDR1 SGHNT, CDR2 YYREEE (reference sequence). J was trimmed by 8 bases and V by 3 bases; bases with no gene match: 5. This CDR3 spans 13 amino acids. In DNA, the CDR3 is TGTGCCAGCAGCTGGGAGCTAGCGGGAACCCAGTACTTC. Translation: CASSWELAGTQYF.